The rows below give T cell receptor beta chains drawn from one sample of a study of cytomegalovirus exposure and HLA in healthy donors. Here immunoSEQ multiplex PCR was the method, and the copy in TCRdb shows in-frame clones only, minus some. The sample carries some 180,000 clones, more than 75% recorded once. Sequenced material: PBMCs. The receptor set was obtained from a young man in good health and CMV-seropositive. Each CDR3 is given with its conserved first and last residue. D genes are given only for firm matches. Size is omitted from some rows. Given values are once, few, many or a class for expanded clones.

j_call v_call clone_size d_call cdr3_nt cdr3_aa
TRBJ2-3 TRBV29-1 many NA TGCAGCGTTACCCACAGGGAAGGGGCCACAGATACGCAGTATTTT CSVTHREGATDTQYF
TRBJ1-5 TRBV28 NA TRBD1 TGTGCCAGCAGTTTAGGAGGGACAGTTAGCAATCAGCCCCAGCATTTT CASSLGGTVSNQPQHF
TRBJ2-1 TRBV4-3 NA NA TGCGCCAGCAGCCAGGCAGACATGCGCGGTTGGTACAATGAGCAGTTCTTC CASSQADMRGWYNEQFF
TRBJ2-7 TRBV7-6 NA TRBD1 TGTGCCAGCAGCTTAAGTCCCCGGACAGGGGGCATCTACGAGCAGTACTTC CASSLSPRTGGIYEQYF
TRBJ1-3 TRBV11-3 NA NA TGTGCCAGCAGCTTAAGTCCGGGAAACACCATATATTTT CASSLSPGNTIYF
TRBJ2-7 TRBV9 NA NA TGTGCCAGCAGCGCAGTCGCTACGGGGATATACGAGCAGTACTTC CASSAVATGIYEQYF
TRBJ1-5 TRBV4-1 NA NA TGCGCCAGCAGCCAGTCAGGAAGCAATCAGCCCCAGCATTTT CASSQSGSNQPQHF
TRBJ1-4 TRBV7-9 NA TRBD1 TGTGCCAGCCCCCCCGACAGGGCAACTAATGAAAAACTGTTTTTT CASPPDRATNEKLFF
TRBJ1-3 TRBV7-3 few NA TGTGCCAGCAGCTTATTGGCAGGCTCTGGAAACACCATATATTTT CASSLLAGSGNTIYF
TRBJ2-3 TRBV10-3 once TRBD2 TGTGCCATCAGCCCATTCGGGGCGGGGGGGACAGATACGCAGTATTTT CAISPFGAGGTDTQYF
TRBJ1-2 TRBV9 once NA TGTGCCAGCAGCGCCGGGACTTACTATGGCTACACCTTC CASSAGTYYGYTF
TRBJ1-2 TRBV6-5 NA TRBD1 TGTGCCAGCAGTTACTCGAGGACAGGCTATGGCTACACCTTC CASSYSRTGYGYTF
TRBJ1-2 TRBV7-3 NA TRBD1 TGTGCCAGCAGCTTAGATGGGACAGGGTATGGCTACACCTTC CASSLDGTGYGYTF
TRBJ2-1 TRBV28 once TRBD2 TGTGCCAGCAGTTTAGTCAGACTAGCGGGAGAGGGGGAATACAATGAGCAGTTCTTC CASSLVRLAGEGEYNEQFF
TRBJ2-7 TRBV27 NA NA TGTGCCAGCAGTTTACGGGGGAGAGTCTACGAGCAGTACTTC CASSLRGRVYEQYF
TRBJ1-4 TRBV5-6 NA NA TGTGCCAGCAGCTCGCCTCATTTTGGTGAAAAACTGTTTTTT CASSSPHFGEKLFF
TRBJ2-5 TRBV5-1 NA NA TGCGCCAGCAGCTTGGGAGTGTTGGAGACCCAGTACTTC CASSLGVLETQYF
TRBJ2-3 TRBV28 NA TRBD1 TGTGCCAGCTACAGACAGGGGCGAGGAGATACGCAGTATTTT CASYRQGRGDTQYF
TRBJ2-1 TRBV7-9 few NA TGTGCCAGCAGCATCCGGGGGCAGTCCGATGAGCAGTTCTTC CASSIRGQSDEQFF
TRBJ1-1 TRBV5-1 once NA TGCGCCAGCAGCCACGAGATTTTGGGCACTGAAGCTTTCTTT CASSHEILGTEAFF
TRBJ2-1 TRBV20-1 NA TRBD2 TGCAGTGCTTCTATAGCGGGAGCAGGATTCTTC CSASIAGAGFF
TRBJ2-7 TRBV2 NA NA TGTGCCAGCAGCTACTCGGAGGGGGCCCACGGGCAGTACTTC CASSYSEGAHGQYF
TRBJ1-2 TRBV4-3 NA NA TGCGCCAGCAGCCAAGATAAACTGACCAACTCTAACTATGGCTACACCTTC CASSQDKLTNSNYGYTF
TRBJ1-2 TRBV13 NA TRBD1 TGTGCCAGCAGCTCCAACCCGGACAGGGCGGCCACCTTC CASSSNPDRAATF
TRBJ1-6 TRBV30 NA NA TGTGCCTGGGGGCAGTATAATTCACCCCTCCACTTT CAWGQYNSPLHF
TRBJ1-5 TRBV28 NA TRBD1 TGTGCCAGCAGCACACCTCCCGACGGAGGGGGCCAGCCCCAGCATTTT CASSTPPDGGGQPQHF
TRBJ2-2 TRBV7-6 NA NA TGTGCCAGCAGCCCCCGCCCGACACCGACCGGGGAGCTGTTTTTT CASSPRPTPTGELFF
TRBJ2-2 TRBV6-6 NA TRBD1 TGTGCCAGCAGTACCGCGAAGGGGGCGGTCGGGGAGCTGTTTTTT CASSTAKGAVGELFF
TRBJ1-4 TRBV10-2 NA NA TGCGCCAGCAGTGAGTCGAGGGGGAATGAAAAACTGTTTTTT CASSESRGNEKLFF
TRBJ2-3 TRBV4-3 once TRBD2 TGCGCCAGCAGCCAAGACCTGCGGGGGGGAGATACGCAGTATTTT CASSQDLRGGDTQYF
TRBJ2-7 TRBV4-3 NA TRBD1 TGCGCCAGCAGCCAAGGGACAGGGGTTCGCGAGCAGTACTTC CASSQGTGVREQYF
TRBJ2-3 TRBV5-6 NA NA TGTGCCAGCAGCTTGGTACCGAAAGGGACAGATACGCAGTATTTT CASSLVPKGTDTQYF
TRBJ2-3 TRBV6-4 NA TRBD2 TGTGCCAGCAGCCCCGGGACTAGCGGGTCAGATACGCAGTATTTT CASSPGTSGSDTQYF
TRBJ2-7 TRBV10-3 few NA TGTGCCATCAGTGAGCCATCGGGGGCGGCCGGGTGGGAGCAGTACTTC CAISEPSGAAGWEQYF
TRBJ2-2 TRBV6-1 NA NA TGTGCCAGCTGGGAGCACCAGAACACCGGGGAGCTGTTTTTT CASWEHQNTGELFF
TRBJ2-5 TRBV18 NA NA TGTGCCAGCTCACCAGAGGAGACCCAGTACTTC CASSPEETQYF
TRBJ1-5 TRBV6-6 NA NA TGTGCCAGCTCCGGGTCTCTCAATCAGCCCCAGCATTTT CASSGSLNQPQHF
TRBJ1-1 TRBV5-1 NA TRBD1 TGCGCCAGCAGCTGGGGGACAGAGAACACTGAAGCTTTCTTT CASSWGTENTEAFF
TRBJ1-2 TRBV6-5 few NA TGTGCCAGCAGTTACTCCTCGGGAGGGGTTGTCTATGGCTACACCTTC CASSYSSGGVVYGYTF
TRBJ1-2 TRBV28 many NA TGTGCCAGCCAGGGCTCTAACTATGGCTACACCTTC CASQGSNYGYTF
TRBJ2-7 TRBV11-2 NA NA TGTGCCAGCAGCTCCCGCACGGGCGAGCAGTACTTC CASSSRTGEQYF
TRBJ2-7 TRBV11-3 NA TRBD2 TGTGCCAGCAGCCCACTGACGGGGGGGAGCAGCTCCTACGAGCAGTACTTC CASSPLTGGSSSYEQYF
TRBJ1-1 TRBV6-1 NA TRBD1 TGTGCCAGCAGTAGTGGGACAGGGGGCCGGACTGAAGCTTTCTTT CASSSGTGGRTEAFF
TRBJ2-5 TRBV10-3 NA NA TGTGCCATGGGGGTCGGCCTGCCGGAGACCCAGTACTTC CAMGVGLPETQYF
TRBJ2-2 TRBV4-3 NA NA TGCGCCAGCAGCCAAGAACAGGATAACACCGGGGAGCTGTTTTTT CASSQEQDNTGELFF
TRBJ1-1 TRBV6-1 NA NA TGTGCCAGCACTCACCCCCCTGCTGAAGCTTTCTTT CASTHPPAEAFF
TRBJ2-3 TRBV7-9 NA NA TGTGCCAGCAGCTCCGAAGGCGGGGACACAACCACAGATACGCAGTATTTT CASSSEGGDTTTDTQYF
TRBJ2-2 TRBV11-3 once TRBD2 TGTGCCAGCAGCTTAGGCGGACTAGCCGTCACCGGGGAGCTGTTTTTT CASSLGGLAVTGELFF
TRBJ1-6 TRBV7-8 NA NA TGTGCCAGCAGCTTAGATCTTGGTAATTCACCCCTCCACTTT CASSLDLGNSPLHF